The 14 T cell receptor beta chains listed next were all sequenced from one sample in a study of human T cells and chemical hapten exposure. TCRdb recomputed calls from the RACE reads with MiXCR, one row per CDR3 protein. The sample holds about 190,000 distinct CDR3 sequences; 24% are singletons and the top ten take about 2.5%. The time point here: patch test 3, about 24 weeks after DPC sensitization. The treatment is: therapeutic diphenylcyclopropenone sensitization with weekly scalp DPC. Sequencing was performed on whole blood, taken in connection with sensitization to the hapten diphenylcyclopropenone (DPC). These receptors were obtained from a woman aged 40-49 years with alopecia areata. Some clones in this sample may be carry-over from other donors' samples.

This clonotype was picked up a small number of times. V gene TRBV20-1 combines with J gene TRBJ1-1; D gene unclear. Trimming took off 5 bases at V and 7 bases at J, with 11 bases between the two ends. This CDR3 is 11 amino acids long. The germline gives CDR1 DFQATT, CDR2 SNEGSKA (reference sequence). The CDR3 DNA is TGCAGTGCTCCCGACGGATTTGAAGCTTTCTTT. Translated, it gives CSAPDGFEAFF.

The genes are TRBV18 and TRBJ1-2; unclear D gene. Trimming shortened V by 1 base and J by 4 bases, and 10 bases separated the two germline ends. CDR3 length: 14 residues. The germline V gene has CDR1 KGHSH and CDR2 LQKENI. The CDR3 region has the DNA TGTGCCAGCTCACCACAGGACCCCGTCTATGGCTACACCTTC. Residues: CASSPQDPVYGYTF.

V is TRBV7-2 and J is TRBJ2-5; 7 bases fit TRBD1. Per germline, CDR1 SGHTA and CDR2 FQGNSA. The CDR3 consists of 13 residues. V trimming: 4 bases; J trimming: 5 bases; junction bases outside the gene matches: 4. The CDR3 sequence is CASSWDSSETQYF. The CDR3 nucleotides read TGTGCCAGCAGCTGGGACAGTAGTGAGACCCAGTACTTC.

This clonotype was seen only a few times. The V call is TRBV5-1, the J call TRBJ1-3, with unresolved D. The CDR3 length is 13 residues. Germline V gene lookup returns CDR1 SGHRS and CDR2 YFSETQ. V shed 3 bases and J shed 2 bases, with 6 bases lying between them. Here the CDR3 DNA reads TGCGCCAGCAGCTCGGCGACTGGAAACACCATATATTTT. Protein sequence: CASSSATGNTIYF.

This clonotype has only a few counts. The V and J genes are TRBV19 and TRBJ2-2, with 7 positions matching TRBD1. V lost 6 bases and J lost 4; bases outside the gene matches: 5. The CDR3 has 14 amino acids. Looked up from germline, CDR1 is LNHDA and CDR2 is SQIVND (reference sequence). The DNA of the CDR3 is TGTGCCAGTAGAACCGACAGGGTCACCGGGGAGCTGTTTTTT. This gives the protein CASRTDRVTGELFF. The entire variable domain, with the rest obtained from reference TRBV19 and TRBJ2-2, is as follows: DGGITQSPKYLFRKEGQNVTLSCEQNLNHDAMYWYRQDPGQGLRLIYYSQIVNDFQKGDIAEGYSVSREKKESFPLTVTSAQKNPTAFYLCASRTDRVTGELFFGEGSRLTVL.

The V call is TRBV7-2, the J call TRBJ2-1; 7 bases map to TRBD1. With V trimmed by 4 bases and J by 0 bases, 6 bases remained unmatched. Germline CDR1 reads SGHTA; CDR2 reads FQGNSA. The CDR3 consists of 16 residues. CDR3 sequence reads: CASSSGQPSSYNEQFF. The CDR3 nucleotides read TGTGCCAGCAGCTCGGGACAGCCGAGCTCCTACAATGAGCAGTTCTTC.

CDR3 bases: TGTGCCAGCAGCCCGCTTAGAACTAGCGGGAGTTACAATGAGCAGTTCTTC. This encodes CASSPLRTSGSYNEQFF. The rearrangement joins TRBV7-8 to TRBJ2-1, with TRBD2 matching over 11 bases. Germline lookup yields CDR1 SGHVS and CDR2 FQNEAQ. This CDR3 has 17 amino acids. The V segment lost 5 bases and the J segment 4 bases; nucleotides outside the gene matches: 10.

This chain uses TRBV28 with TRBJ1-1; 9 bases map to TRBD1. Trimming cost V 6 bases and J 6 bases; bases outside gene matches: 2. The CDR3 contains 12 residues. Germline CDR1 is MDHEN and CDR2 is SYDVKM. CDR3 coding DNA: TGTGCCAGCAGACAGGGGGCCGCTGAAGCTTTCTTT. Translation gives CASRQGAAEAFF. Full variable domain (missing parts from reference TRBV28 and TRBJ1-1): DVKVTQSSRYLVKRTGEKVFLECVQDMDHENMFWYRQDPGLGLRLIYFSYDVKMKEKGDIPEGYSVSREKKERFSLILESASTNQTSMYLCASRQGAAEAFFGQGTRLTVV.

CDR3 coding DNA: TGCGCCAGCAGCTTGGAAGGGGGCTACCTATACGAGCAGTACTTC. Residues: CASSLEGGYLYEQYF. The V gene is TRBV5-1, the J gene TRBJ2-7, with 7 bases identical to TRBD1. Trimming removed 0 bases from V and 4 bases from J; junction bases left unmatched: 7. The CDR3 sequence is 15 residues long. Germline CDR1 reads SGHRS; CDR2 reads YFSETQ. Combining the CDR3 with reference TRBV5-1 and TRBJ2-7 gives the whole variable domain KAGVTQTPRYLIKTRGQQVTLSCSPISGHRSVSWYQQTPGQGLQFLFEYFSETQRNKGNFPGRFSGRQFSNSRSEMNVSTLELGDSALYLCASSLEGGYLYEQYFGPGTRLTVT.

This chain uses TRBV20-1 with TRBJ2-7; a possible D gene is TRBD2 (5 bases). CDR3 length: 13 residues. The V end lost 3 bases, the J end lost 3 bases, and 12 bases lay between the germline ends. Germline CDR1 DFQATT, CDR2 SNEGSKA (reference sequence). The CDR3 DNA follows: TGCAGTGCTAGGGAGGTGATCCACTACGAGCAGTACTTC. This translates into CSAREVIHYEQYF.

This clonotype was recorded many times. The chain links TRBV28 to TRBJ2-3; 7 nucleotides match TRBD1. CDR1 and CDR2 from the germline V gene are MDHEN and SYDVKM. The CDR3 totals 11 residues. CDR3: CAGGAADTQYF. CDR3 sequence (DNA): TGTGCAGGGGGCGCGGCAGATACGCAGTATTTT.

This clonotype was found a few times. This chain joins TRBV6-4 and TRBJ1-1, with 8 bases lining up with TRBD1. The junction had 1 base not matched to a gene; V was cut back by 2 bases and J by 5 bases. In germline, CDR1 is MRHNA, CDR2 SNTAGT. The CDR3 has 13 residues. The CDR3 region has the DNA TGTGCCAGCAGTGACGACAGGGGAACTGAAGCTTTCTTT. Its translation is CASSDDRGTEAFF.

The CDR3 is CASPPSGSTDTQYF. The CDR3 nucleotides are TGTGCCAGCCCCCCTAGCGGGAGCACAGATACGCAGTATTTT. The chain carries TRBV28 and TRBJ2-3; TRBD2 agrees at 8 bases. The germline gives CDR1 MDHEN, CDR2 SYDVKM. J lost 0 bases, V lost 8 bases, and 4 bases had no gene match. The CDR3 sequence is 14 residues long.

The J gene is TRBJ2-5, the V gene TRBV29-1, with D hard to call. CDR1 SQVTM and CDR2 ANQGSEA come from the germline V gene. CDR3 length: 12 amino acids. Trimming took off 6 bases at V and 1 base at J, with 9 bases between the two ends. CDR3 residues: CSVTSVQETQYF. CDR3 bases: TGCAGCGTGACTTCGGTCCAAGAGACCCAGTACTTC.